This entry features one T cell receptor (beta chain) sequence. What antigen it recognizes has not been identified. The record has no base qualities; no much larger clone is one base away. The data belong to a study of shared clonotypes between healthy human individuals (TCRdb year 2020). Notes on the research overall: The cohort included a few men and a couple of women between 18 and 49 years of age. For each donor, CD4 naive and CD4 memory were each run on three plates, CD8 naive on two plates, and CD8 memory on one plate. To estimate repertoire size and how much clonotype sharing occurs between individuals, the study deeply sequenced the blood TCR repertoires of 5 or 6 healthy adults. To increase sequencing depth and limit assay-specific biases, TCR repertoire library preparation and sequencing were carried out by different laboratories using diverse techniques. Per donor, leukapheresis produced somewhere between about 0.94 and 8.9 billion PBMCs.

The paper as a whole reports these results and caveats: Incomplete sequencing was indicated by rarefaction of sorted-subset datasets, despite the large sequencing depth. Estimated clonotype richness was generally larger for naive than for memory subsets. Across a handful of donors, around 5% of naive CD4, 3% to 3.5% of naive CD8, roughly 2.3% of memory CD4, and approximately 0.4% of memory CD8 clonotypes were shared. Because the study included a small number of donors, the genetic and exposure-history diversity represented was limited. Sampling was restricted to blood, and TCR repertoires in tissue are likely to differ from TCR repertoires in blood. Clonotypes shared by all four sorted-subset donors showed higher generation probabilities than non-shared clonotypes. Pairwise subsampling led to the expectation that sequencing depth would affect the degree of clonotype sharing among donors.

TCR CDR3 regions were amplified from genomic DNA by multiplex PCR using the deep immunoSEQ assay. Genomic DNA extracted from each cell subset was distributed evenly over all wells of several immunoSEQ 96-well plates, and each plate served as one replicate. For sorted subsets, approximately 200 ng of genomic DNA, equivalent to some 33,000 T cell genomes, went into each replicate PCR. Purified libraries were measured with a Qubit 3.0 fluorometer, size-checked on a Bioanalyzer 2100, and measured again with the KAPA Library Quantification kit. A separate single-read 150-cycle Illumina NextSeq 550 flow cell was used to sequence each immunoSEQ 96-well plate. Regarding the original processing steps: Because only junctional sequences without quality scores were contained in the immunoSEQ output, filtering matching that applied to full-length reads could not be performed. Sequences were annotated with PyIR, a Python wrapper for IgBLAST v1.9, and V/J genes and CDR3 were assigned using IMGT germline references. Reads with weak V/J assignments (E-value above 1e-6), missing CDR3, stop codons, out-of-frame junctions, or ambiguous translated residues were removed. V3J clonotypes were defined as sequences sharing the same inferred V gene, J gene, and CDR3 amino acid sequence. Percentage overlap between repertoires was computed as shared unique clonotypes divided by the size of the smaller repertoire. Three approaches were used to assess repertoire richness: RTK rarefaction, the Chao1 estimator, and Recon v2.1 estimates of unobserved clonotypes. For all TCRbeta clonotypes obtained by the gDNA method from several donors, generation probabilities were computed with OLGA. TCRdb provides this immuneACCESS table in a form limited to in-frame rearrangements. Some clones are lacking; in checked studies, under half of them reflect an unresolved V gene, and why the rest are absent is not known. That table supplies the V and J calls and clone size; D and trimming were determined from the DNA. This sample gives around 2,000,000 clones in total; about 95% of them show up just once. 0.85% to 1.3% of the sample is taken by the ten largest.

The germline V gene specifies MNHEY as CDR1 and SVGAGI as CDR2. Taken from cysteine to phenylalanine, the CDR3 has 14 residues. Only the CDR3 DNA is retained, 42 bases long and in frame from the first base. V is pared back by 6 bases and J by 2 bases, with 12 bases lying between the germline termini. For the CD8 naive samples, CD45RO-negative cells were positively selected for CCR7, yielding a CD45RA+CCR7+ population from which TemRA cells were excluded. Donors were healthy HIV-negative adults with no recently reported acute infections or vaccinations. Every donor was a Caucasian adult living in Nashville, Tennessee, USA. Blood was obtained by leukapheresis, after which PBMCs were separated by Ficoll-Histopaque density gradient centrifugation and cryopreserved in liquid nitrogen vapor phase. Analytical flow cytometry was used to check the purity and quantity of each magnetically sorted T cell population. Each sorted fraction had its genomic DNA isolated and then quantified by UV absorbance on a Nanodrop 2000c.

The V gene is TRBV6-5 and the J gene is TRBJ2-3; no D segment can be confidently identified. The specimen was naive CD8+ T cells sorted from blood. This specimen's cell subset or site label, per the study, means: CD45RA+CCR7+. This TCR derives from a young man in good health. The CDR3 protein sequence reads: CASRGDSNTDTQYF. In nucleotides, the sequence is TGTGCCAGCAGAGGTGACTCGAACACAGATACGCAGTATTTT.